Sequencing of this TCR beta chain was carried out in a study of blood T cell repertoires in COVID-19. Study-level information: Samples came from the United States, Italy and Spain, spanning acute and convalescent COVID-19.

Assay used: immunoSEQ multiplex PCR; TCRdb lists only in-frame clones, some missing. The repertoire holds 120,000 to 150,000 clones, with about 88% as singletons. V lost 3 bases to trimming and J lost 6 bases; unmatched junction nucleotides: 5. CDR1 and CDR2 (germline): SGHRS, YFSETQ. The CDR3 has 14 residues. The chain couples TRBV5-1 to TRBJ2-1; 8 bases are a match to TRBD1. The source is a human donor in a cohort sampled during active COVID-19. The specimen was peripheral blood. The CDR3 here is CASSSTGAGNEQFF. The DNA for the CDR3 is TGCGCCAGCAGCTCGACAGGGGCAGGCAATGAGCAGTTCTTC.